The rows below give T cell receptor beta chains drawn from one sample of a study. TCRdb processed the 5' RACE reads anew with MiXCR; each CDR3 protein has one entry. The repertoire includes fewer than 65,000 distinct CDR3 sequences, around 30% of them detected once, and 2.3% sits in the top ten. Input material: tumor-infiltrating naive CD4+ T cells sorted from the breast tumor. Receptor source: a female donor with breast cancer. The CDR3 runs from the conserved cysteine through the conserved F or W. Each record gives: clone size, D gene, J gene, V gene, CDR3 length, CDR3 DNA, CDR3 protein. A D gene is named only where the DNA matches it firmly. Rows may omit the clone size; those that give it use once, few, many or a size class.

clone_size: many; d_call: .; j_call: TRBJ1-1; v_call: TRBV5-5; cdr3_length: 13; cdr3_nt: TGTGCCAGCAGCCAAAACCTTAACACTGAAGCTTTCTTT; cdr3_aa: CASSQNLNTEAFF
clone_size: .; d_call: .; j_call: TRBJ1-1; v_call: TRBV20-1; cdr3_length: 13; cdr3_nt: TGCAGTGCTAGAGAACAATCCGGAACTGAAGCTTTCTTT; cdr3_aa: CSAREQSGTEAFF
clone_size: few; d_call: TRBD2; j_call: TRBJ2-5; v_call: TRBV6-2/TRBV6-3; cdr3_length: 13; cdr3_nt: TGTGCCAGCTCGGGACTAGGGCAAGAGACCCAGTACTTC; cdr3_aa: CASSGLGQETQYF
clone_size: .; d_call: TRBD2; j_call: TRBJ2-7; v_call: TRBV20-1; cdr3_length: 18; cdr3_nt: TGCAGTGCGCTGTTACCGGGACTAGCGAGAGGTTTGACCTACGAGCAGTACTTC; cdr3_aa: CSALLPGLARGLTYEQYF
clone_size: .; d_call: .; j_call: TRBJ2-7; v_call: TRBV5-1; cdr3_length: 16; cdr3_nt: TGTGCCAGCAGCTCGTATCCAGGGGAGACTTCCTACGAGCAGTACTTC; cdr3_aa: CASSSYPGETSYEQYF
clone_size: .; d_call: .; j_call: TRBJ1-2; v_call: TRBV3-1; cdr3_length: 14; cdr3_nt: TGTGCCAGCAGCCAAGGGACAGATCATTATGGCTACACCTTC; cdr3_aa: CASSQGTDHYGYTF
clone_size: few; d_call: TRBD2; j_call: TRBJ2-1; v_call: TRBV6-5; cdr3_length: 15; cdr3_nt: TGTGCCAGCAGTTGGGAGGGACTAGGGCTCAATGAGCAGTTCTTC; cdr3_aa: CASSWEGLGLNEQFF
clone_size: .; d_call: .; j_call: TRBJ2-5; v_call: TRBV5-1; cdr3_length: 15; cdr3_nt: TGCGCCAGCAGCTTGGCCGCCGGAGTTCAAGAGACCCAGTACTTC; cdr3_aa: CASSLAAGVQETQYF
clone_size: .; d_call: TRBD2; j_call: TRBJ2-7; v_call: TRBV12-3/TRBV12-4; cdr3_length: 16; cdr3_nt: TGTGCCAGCAGTTCGAGACTAGCGGGACTCACCTACGAGCAGTACTTC; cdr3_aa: CASSSRLAGLTYEQYF
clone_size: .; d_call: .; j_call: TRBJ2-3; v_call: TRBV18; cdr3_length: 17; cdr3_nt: TGTGCCAGCTCACCTCCTTCGCGGGGCTCTTACAGAGATACGCAGTATTTT; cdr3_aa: CASSPPSRGSYRDTQYF
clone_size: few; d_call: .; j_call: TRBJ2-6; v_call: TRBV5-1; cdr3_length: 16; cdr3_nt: TGCGCCAGCAGCTTGGATGGCGGGTCTGGGGCCAACGTCCTGACTTTC; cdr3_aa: CASSLDGGSGANVLTF
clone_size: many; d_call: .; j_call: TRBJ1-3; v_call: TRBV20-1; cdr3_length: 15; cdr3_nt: TGCAGTGCTATAGGGGACCTGTTCTCTGGAAACACCATATATTTT; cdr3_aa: CSAIGDLFSGNTIYF
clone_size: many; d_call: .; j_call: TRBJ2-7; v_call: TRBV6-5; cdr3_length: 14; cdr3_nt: TGTGCCAGCAGTTACTCGTACGGCTACTACGAGCAGTACTTC; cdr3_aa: CASSYSYGYYEQYF
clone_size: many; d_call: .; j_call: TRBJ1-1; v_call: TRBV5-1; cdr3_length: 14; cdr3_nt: TGCGCCAGCAGCATACTATCGGGGAACACTGAAGCTTTCTTT; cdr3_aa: CASSILSGNTEAFF
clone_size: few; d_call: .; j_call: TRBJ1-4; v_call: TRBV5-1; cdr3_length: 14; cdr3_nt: TGCGCCAGCAGCTTGGTAGGACGTAATGAAAAACTGTTTTTT; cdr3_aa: CASSLVGRNEKLFF
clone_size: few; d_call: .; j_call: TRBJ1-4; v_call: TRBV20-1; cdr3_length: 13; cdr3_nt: TGCAGTGCTAGAGAGCCCCTTGTTGAAAAACTGTTTTTT; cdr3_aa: CSAREPLVEKLFF
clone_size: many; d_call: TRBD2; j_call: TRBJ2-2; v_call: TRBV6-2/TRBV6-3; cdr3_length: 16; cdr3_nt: TGTGCCAGCAGCCCTCCTAGCGGGAGGGGTACCGGGGAGCTGTTTTTT; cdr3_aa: CASSPPSGRGTGELFF
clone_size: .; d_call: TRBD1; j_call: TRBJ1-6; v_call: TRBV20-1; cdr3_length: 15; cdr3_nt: TGCAGTGCTAGAGACCGAACAGGGGGCAATTCACCCCTCCACTTT; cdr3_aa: CSARDRTGGNSPLHF
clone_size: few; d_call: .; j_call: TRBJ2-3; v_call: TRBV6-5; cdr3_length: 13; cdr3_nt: TGTGCCAGCCCCTGGGGGGACCCAGATACGCAGTATTTT; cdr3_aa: CASPWGDPDTQYF
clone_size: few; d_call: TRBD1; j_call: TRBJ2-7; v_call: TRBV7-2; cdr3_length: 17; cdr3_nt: TGTGCCAGCAGCTTAGGGGGAGAGACAGGGGGCCCCTATCCGCGGTACTTC; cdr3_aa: CASSLGGETGGPYPRYF
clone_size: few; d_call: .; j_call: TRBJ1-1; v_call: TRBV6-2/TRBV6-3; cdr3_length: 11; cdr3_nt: TGTGCCAGCAGCAACAGTGGCGAAGCTTTCTTT; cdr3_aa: CASSNSGEAFF
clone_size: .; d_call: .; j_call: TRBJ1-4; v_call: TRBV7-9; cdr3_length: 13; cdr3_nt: TGTGCCAGCAGCTTAGTTACTAATGAAAAACTGTTTTTT; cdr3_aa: CASSLVTNEKLFF
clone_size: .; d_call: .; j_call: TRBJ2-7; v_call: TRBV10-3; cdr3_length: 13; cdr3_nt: TGTGCCATCAGTGAACGAGGAGCGGATGAGCAGTACTTC; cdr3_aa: CAISERGADEQYF
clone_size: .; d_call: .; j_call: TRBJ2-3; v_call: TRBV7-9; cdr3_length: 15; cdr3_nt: TGTGCCAGCACCCTAGATGGGCGGGCTGGAGATACGCAGTATTTT; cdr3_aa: CASTLDGRAGDTQYF
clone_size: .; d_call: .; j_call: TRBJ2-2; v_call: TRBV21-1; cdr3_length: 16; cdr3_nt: TGTGTCAGCAGCACGCGACTAGCGGGAGTCGGCGGGGAGCTGTTTTTT; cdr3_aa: CVSSTRLAGVGGELFF
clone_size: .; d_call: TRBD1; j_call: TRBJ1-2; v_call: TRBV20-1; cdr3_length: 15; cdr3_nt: TGCAGTGCTCGATCTGAGGGACAGGGGGCGCTCGGCTACACCTTC; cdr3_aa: CSARSEGQGALGYTF
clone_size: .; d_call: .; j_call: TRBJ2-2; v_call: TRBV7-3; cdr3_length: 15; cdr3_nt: TGTGCCAGCAGCTTAAAGGCAAGGAACACCGGGGAGCTGTTTTTT; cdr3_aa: CASSLKARNTGELFF
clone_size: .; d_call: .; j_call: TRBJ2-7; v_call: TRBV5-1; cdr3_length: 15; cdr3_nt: TGCGCCAGCAGCTTGGTGAGCGGCCTATCCTACGAGCAGTACTTC; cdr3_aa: CASSLVSGLSYEQYF
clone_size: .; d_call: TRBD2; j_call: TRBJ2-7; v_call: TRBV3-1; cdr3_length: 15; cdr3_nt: TGTGCCAGCACCCGTCGACTAGCGGGGGACTACGAGCAGTACTTC; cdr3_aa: CASTRRLAGDYEQYF
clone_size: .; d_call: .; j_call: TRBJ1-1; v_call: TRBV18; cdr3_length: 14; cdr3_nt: TGTGCCAGCTCACCGGGGGCAGAGAACACTGAAGCTTTCTTT; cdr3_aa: CASSPGAENTEAFF
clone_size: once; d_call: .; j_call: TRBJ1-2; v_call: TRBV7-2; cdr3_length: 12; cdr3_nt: TGTGCCAGCAGCCTGGGACGTGTCGGCTACACCTTC; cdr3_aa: CASSLGRVGYTF
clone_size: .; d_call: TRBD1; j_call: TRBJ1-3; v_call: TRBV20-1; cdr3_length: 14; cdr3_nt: TGCAGTGCTAGAGACAACAGGGGAGCAAACACCATATATTTT; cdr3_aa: CSARDNRGANTIYF
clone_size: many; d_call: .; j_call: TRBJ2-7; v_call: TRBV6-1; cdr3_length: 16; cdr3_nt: TGTGCCAGCAGTGATGACTCGGCGGCCCGATACTACGAGCAGTACTTC; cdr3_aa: CASSDDSAARYYEQYF
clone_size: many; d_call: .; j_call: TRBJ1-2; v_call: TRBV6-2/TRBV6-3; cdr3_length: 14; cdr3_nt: TGTGCCAGCAGTCCGGATGACTCTAACTATGGCTACACCTTC; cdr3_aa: CASSPDDSNYGYTF
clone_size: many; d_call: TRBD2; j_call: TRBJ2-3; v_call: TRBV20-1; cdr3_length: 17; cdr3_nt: TGCAGTGCTACCCCTAGCATCGCTAGCGGGAGTACAGATACGCAGTATTTT; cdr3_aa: CSATPSIASGSTDTQYF
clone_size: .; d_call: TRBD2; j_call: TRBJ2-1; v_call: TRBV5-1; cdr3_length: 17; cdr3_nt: TGCGCCAGCAGCAGCGGACTAGCGGGACAGACCTACAATGAGCAGTTCTTC; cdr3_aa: CASSSGLAGQTYNEQFF
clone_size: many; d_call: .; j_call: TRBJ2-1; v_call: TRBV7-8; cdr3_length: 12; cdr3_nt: TGTGCCAGCAGCTCCCGGGGGTTACTACAGTTCTTC; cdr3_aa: CASSSRGLLQFF
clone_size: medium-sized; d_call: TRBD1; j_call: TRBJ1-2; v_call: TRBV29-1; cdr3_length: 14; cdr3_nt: TGCAGCGTTGAAGCGGGACAGCCCAACTATGGCTACACCTTC; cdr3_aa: CSVEAGQPNYGYTF
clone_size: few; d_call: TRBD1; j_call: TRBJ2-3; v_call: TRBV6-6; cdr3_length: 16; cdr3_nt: TGTGCCAGCAGTGAAGTACAGGGGGCCAATTCAGATACGCAGTATTTT; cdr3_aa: CASSEVQGANSDTQYF
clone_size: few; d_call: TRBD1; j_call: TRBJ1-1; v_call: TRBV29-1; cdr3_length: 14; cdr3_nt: TGCAGCGCCCGACAGGGACCGGTGAACACTGAAGCTTTCTTT; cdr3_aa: CSARQGPVNTEAFF
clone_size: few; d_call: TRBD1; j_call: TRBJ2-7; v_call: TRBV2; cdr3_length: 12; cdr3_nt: TGTGCCAGCAGGAGGGACAGTGACGAGCAGTACTTC; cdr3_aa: CASRRDSDEQYF
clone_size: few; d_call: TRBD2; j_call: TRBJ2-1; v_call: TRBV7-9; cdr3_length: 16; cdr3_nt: TGTGCCAGCAGCTTGACTAGCGGGGTACCCAACAATGAGCAGTTCTTC; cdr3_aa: CASSLTSGVPNNEQFF
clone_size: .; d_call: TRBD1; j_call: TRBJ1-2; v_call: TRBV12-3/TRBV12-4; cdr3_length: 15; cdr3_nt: TGTGCCAGCAGTTTATCAGGGGGCGTAAACTATGGCTACACCTTC; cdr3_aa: CASSLSGGVNYGYTF
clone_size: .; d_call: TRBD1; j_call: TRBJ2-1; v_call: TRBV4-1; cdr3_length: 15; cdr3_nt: TGCGCCAGCGGCTTACCCGGGACAGGTTACAATGAGCAGTTCTTC; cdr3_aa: CASGLPGTGYNEQFF
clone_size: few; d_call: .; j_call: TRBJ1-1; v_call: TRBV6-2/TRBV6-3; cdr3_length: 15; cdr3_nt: TGTGCCAGCAGTTACTCCGCGACAGTGAACACTGAAGCTTTCTTT; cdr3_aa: CASSYSATVNTEAFF